One and the same sample provided the 29 T cell receptor beta chains below, sequenced in a study of blood T cell repertoires in COVID-19. The table came from immunoSEQ multiplex PCR; TCRdb's copy has only in-frame clones and leaves some out. In the table there are 170,000 or so clones, roughly 89% of which are singletons. The sample was peripheral blood. The receptor source for this set is a woman aged 18-30 years who had recovered from COVID-19.

The rearrangement uses TRBV7-3 and TRBJ2-3, with a tentative D call TRBD1 (5 bases). V shed 2 bases and J shed 0 bases, with 9 bases lying between them. The CDR3 consists of 15 residues. CDR1 SGHTA and CDR2 FQGTGA come from the germline V gene. The CDR3 region is CASSLGRVSTDTQYF. As DNA, the CDR3 is TGTGCCAGCAGCTTAGGCAGGGTTAGCACAGATACGCAGTATTTT.

The CDR3 bases are TGTGCCAGCAGCTTAGGGGGGACACGGTATGGCTACACCTTC. Its protein product is CASSLGGTRYGYTF. The rearrangement uses TRBV7-9 and TRBJ1-2; D is perhaps TRBD1 (6 bases). Between the trimmed V and J ends, which lost 1 base and 5 bases, there was a span of 11 bases. CDR3 size: 14 residues. Germline V gives CDR1 SEHNR, CDR2 FQNEAQ (reference sequence).

CDR3 sequence reads: CASSLRGNHEQYF. The CDR3, as DNA: TGTGCCAGCAGCTTACGGGGGAACCACGAGCAGTACTTC. The chain uses TRBV5-4 and TRBJ2-7, with D maybe TRBD2 (6 bases). Trimming shortened V by 2 bases and J by 5 bases, and 11 bases separated the two germline ends. The CDR3 loop spans 13 amino acids. The V gene's germline CDR1 is SGHNT and CDR2 YYREEE (reference sequence).

The V call is TRBV4-1, the J call TRBJ1-1, with D uncertain. V lost 4 bases and J lost 0, with 9 bases in between. The CDR3 has 14 amino acids. CDR1 is MGHRA and CDR2 is YSYEKL in the germline V gene. CDR3 loop: CASSLWEMNTEAFF. CDR3 in DNA: TGCGCCAGCAGCCTATGGGAGATGAACACTGAAGCTTTCTTT.

This clone was detected only once. The genes are TRBV5-8 and TRBJ1-1, with D unresolved. V was cut by 5 bases and J by 0 bases, with 17 bases left in between. This CDR3 region has 16 residues. Looked up from germline, CDR1 is SGHTS and CDR2 is YDEGEE. As DNA, the CDR3 is TGTGCCAGCAGAGCGGACTCTTCCCTCATGAACACTGAAGCTTTCTTT. It is translated as CASRADSSLMNTEAFF.

V is TRBV18 and J is TRBJ2-5; TRBD1 aligns across 7 bases. J lost 0 bases, V lost 3 bases, and 7 bases had no gene match. CDR1 KGHSH and CDR2 LQKENI come from the germline V gene. The CDR3 is 16 residues long. CDR3 nucleotide sequence: TGTGCCAGCTCACCTCTGGACAGGACGTACCAAGAGACCCAGTACTTC. Protein sequence: CASSPLDRTYQETQYF. The full variable domain, completed using reference TRBV18 and TRBJ2-5, is NAGVMQNPRHLVRRRGQEARLRCSPMKGHSHVYWYRQLPEEGLKFMVYLQKENIIDESGMPKERFSAEFPKEGPSILRIQQVVRGDSAAYFCASSPLDRTYQETQYFGPGTRLLVL.

The chain carries TRBV19 and TRBJ2-2; D gene uncertain. Trimming stripped 4 bases from V and 4 bases from J, with 10 bases between. Per the germline V gene, CDR1 is LNHDA and CDR2 is SQIVND (reference sequence). The CDR3 covers 14 residues. CDR3: CASSTAPSTGELFF. Here the CDR3 DNA reads TGTGCCAGTAGTACCGCCCCCAGCACCGGGGAGCTGTTTTTT.

The rearrangement links TRBV16 to TRBJ2-5, with D possibly TRBD2 on 5 matching bases. This CDR3 contains 13 residues. CDR1 is KGHSY and CDR2 is FQNENV in the germline V gene. Between the trimmed V and J ends, which lost 1 base and 3 bases, there was a span of 6 bases. The CDR3 sequence: CASSQFGKETQYF. The CDR3 DNA follows: TGTGCCAGCAGCCAATTCGGGAAAGAGACCCAGTACTTC.

This clone was counted once. The chain carries TRBV30 and TRBJ2-3, with 11 bases that match TRBD2. V was clipped by 8 bases and J by 7 bases; unmatched bases: 8. CDR1 and CDR2 (germline): GTSNPN, SVGIG (reference sequence). This CDR3 spans 13 amino acids. The CDR3 spells CAHRGLAEHTQYF. CDR3 nucleotides: TGTGCCCACCGGGGACTAGCGGAACATACGCAGTATTTT.

This sequence joins TRBV3-1 (or the pseudogene TRBV3-2) and TRBJ2-5; TRBD2 matches 15 bases. V lost 4 bases to trimming and J lost 5 bases; unmatched junction nucleotides: 14. The CDR3 runs 19 residues. Per the germline V gene, CDR1 is LGHDT and CDR2 is YNNKEL (reference sequence). CDR3 amino acids: CASSPARTSGRALGETQYF. The DNA for the CDR3 is TGTGCCAGCAGCCCGGCCCGGACTAGCGGGAGGGCCTTAGGGGAGACCCAGTACTTC.

V usage is TRBV7-3 and J usage is TRBJ1-1; D is perhaps TRBD1 (6 bases). CDR1 is SGHTA and CDR2 is FQGTGA in the germline V gene. This CDR3 is 14 amino acids long. V shed 3 bases and J shed 2 bases, with 10 bases lying between them. CDR3 amino acids: CASSFVGGNTEAFF. CDR3 DNA: TGTGCCAGCAGCTTTGTAGGGGGAAACACTGAAGCTTTCTTT. The variable domain in full, completed from reference TRBV7-3 and TRBJ1-1, reads GAGVSQTPSNKVTEKGKYVELRCDPISGHTALYWYRQSLGQGPEFLIYFQGTGAADDSGLPNDRFFAVRPEGSVSTLKIQRTERGDSAVYLCASSFVGGNTEAFFGQGTRLTVV.

Ten or more counts support this clone. The chain uses TRBV29-1 and TRBJ1-2; tentative D call: TRBD1 (5 bases). The CDR3 contains 15 residues. V was clipped by 6 bases and J by 1 base, with 18 bases between them. Germline CDR1 and CDR2: SQVTM and ANQGSEA. In DNA form, the CDR3 reads TGCAGCGTCCCAAATGTGGAGGGGAGTAACTATGGCTACACCTTC. As protein: CSVPNVEGSNYGYTF.

This chain joins TRBV6-4 and TRBJ2-2, with 8 bases identical to TRBD1. The CDR3 contains 15 residues. Germline V gene data show CDR1 as MRHNA and CDR2 as SNTAGT. Trimming cost V 4 bases and J 7 bases; bases outside gene matches: 8. This CDR3 is CASSASGGDNGELFF. CDR3 sequence (DNA): TGTGCCAGCAGTGCCTCAGGGGGCGATAACGGGGAGCTGTTTTTT.

On this clone: One junction end disagrees with the germline gene, perhaps due to a read error. CDR3 sequence (DNA): TGTGCCAGCACTTTACCCGGGGCAGATACGCAGTATTTT. Translating it yields CASTLPGADTQYF. V usage is TRBV12-3 or TRBV12-4 and J usage is TRBJ2-3; possibly TRBD2 for D (5 bases). The CDR3 totals 13 residues.

In its sample, this clone was seen a few times. The chain carries TRBV4-3 and TRBJ1-6, with D perhaps TRBD1 (6 bases). The CDR3 length is 16 residues. Trimming left V 1 base short and J 8 bases short, with 15 bases between. Germline CDR1 and CDR2: LGHNA and YSLEER. The CDR3 spells CASSQGPGETYSPLHF. For the CDR3, the DNA is TGCGCCAGCAGCCAAGGGCCAGGGGAGACATATTCACCCCTCCACTTT.

This chain connects TRBV7-3 to TRBJ1-3, with D possibly being TRBD1 (5 bases). The CDR3 consists of 15 residues. Germline V gives CDR1 SGHTA, CDR2 FQGTGA. Between the trimmed V and J ends, which lost 1 base and 8 bases, there was a span of 15 bases. CDR3 sequence: CASSLKGSAKDTIYF. The CDR3 nucleotides are TGTGCCAGCAGCTTAAAGGGGTCTGCGAAGGACACCATATATTTT. Full variable domain (outside the CDR3, taken from reference TRBV7-3 and TRBJ1-3): GAGVSQTPSNKVTEKGKYVELRCDPISGHTALYWYRQSLGQGPEFLIYFQGTGAADDSGLPNDRFFAVRPEGSVSTLKIQRTERGDSAVYLCASSLKGSAKDTIYFGEGSWLTVV.

The rearrangement uses TRBV11-3 and TRBJ2-1, with TRBD2 matching over 11 bases. The CDR3 is 16 amino acids. Germline CDR1 and CDR2: SGHNT and YENEEA. V trimming: 5 bases; J trimming: 11 bases; junction bases outside the gene matches: 14. The CDR3 nucleotides are TGTGCCAGCAGCCCGTCCGGGACTAGCGGAACAAAAAAGCAGTTCTTC. Translating it yields CASSPSGTSGTKKQFF. Full variable domain (remainder filled in from reference TRBV11-3 and TRBJ2-1): EAGVVQSPRYKIIEKKQPVAFWCNPISGHNTLYWYLQNLGQGPELLIRYENEEAVDDSQLPKDRFSAERLKGVDSTLKIQPAELGDSAVYLCASSPSGTSGTKKQFFGPGTRLTVL.

This sequence joins TRBV5-1 and TRBJ1-1; 7 bases align to TRBD1. The CDR3 is made up of 14 amino acids. Germline lookup yields CDR1 SGHRS and CDR2 YFSETQ. Unmatched junction bases numbered 3, after V lost 2 bases and J lost 2 bases. The CDR3 DNA is TGCGCCAGCAGCTTCGGGACAGCCAACACTGAAGCTTTCTTT. Protein product: CASSFGTANTEAFF.

This clone is a singleton in its sample. The chain combines TRBV4-2 with TRBJ2-3; 14 bases fit TRBD2. Germline V lookup: CDR1 LGHNA, CDR2 YNFKEQ. The CDR3 runs to 17 residues. The junction had 5 bases not matched to a gene; V was cut back by 3 bases and J by 3 bases. CDR3 coding DNA: TGTGCCAGCAGCCAGGGACTAGCGGGAGTTCGGACAGATACGCAGTATTTT. Translating gives CASSQGLAGVRTDTQYF.

This rearrangement joins TRBV5-6 to TRBJ1-1, with 7 bases that match TRBD1. With V trimmed by 8 bases and J by 1 base, 14 bases remained unmatched. The CDR3 is made up of 16 amino acids. Germline-derived CDR1 and CDR2 are SGHDT and YYEEEE. The CDR3 here is CASSGHPGQSNTEAFF. DNA for the CDR3: TGTGCCAGTAGCGGCCACCCGGGACAGTCGAACACTGAAGCTTTCTTT.

The chain joins TRBV11-3 to TRBJ1-1; the match to TRBD1 covers 7 bases. The CDR3 loop spans 15 amino acids. V dropped 4 bases and J dropped 1; count of bases not matched to a gene: 6. The germline gives CDR1 SGHNT, CDR2 YENEEA. The CDR3 protein is CASSSSGGSNTEAFF. The CDR3 DNA is TGTGCCAGCAGCTCCTCAGGGGGATCGAACACTGAAGCTTTCTTT.

The chain combines TRBV27 with TRBJ1-2; TRBD1 matches at 8 bases. CDR3 size: 14 residues. V was clipped by 6 bases and J by 8 bases; unmatched bases: 11. Germline V gene lookup returns CDR1 MNHEY and CDR2 SMNVEV (reference sequence). Here the CDR3 DNA reads TGTGCCAGCAGCCCAGCGGACAGGGCAGGCGGCTACACCTTC. Encoded protein: CASSPADRAGGYTF.

The chain uses TRBV7-2 and TRBJ1-2; D not resolved. Germline-derived CDR1 and CDR2 are SGHTA and FQGNSA. There are 16 residues in the CDR3. The V gene lost 1 base and the J gene lost 3 bases, with 15 bases spanning the gap. The chain's CDR3 is CASSLGSHTSHYGYTF. In DNA form, the CDR3 reads TGTGCCAGCAGCTTAGGCTCACACACCAGTCACTATGGCTACACCTTC.

CDR3 sequence reads: CASSLGGARAGANVLTF. The CDR3 DNA sequence: TGTGCCAGCAGTCTAGGGGGCGCGAGGGCTGGGGCCAACGTCCTGACTTTC. The chain is built from TRBV27 and TRBJ2-6; TRBD1 aligns across 7 bases. Germline CDR1 MNHEY, CDR2 SMNVEV (reference sequence). The J segment lost 2 bases and the V segment lost 5 bases, leaving 9 bases of the junction unmatched. CDR3 length: 17 amino acids.

V gene TRBV30 combines with J gene TRBJ2-7, with 8 nucleotides matching TRBD2. Trimming cost V 3 bases and J 5 bases; bases outside gene matches: 12. This CDR3 comprises 15 residues. CDR1 and CDR2 (germline): GTSNPN, SVGIG (reference sequence). The CDR3 is CAWSSTAGVVHEQYF. DNA for the CDR3: TGTGCCTGGAGCTCGACAGCGGGGGTCGTTCACGAGCAGTACTTC.

The chain joins TRBV15 to TRBJ1-1, with D unresolved. V was shortened by 0 bases and J by 6 bases, with 8 bases between the two germline ends. Looked up from germline, CDR1 is LNHNV and CDR2 is YYDKDF (reference sequence). The CDR3 is made up of 13 amino acids. DNA for the CDR3: TGTGCCACCAGCAGAGATCTACTCGCTGAAGCTTTCTTT. This encodes CATSRDLLAEAFF.

The chain links TRBV7-3 to TRBJ2-2; 10 bases agree with TRBD2. V shed 6 bases, J shed 4 bases, and the junction held 5 bases outside the gene matches. CDR3 length equals 15 residues. The V gene's germline CDR1 is SGHTA and CDR2 FQGTGA. CDR3 sequence reads: CASSPTSGATGELFF. The CDR3 DNA reads TGTGCCAGCAGTCCTACTAGCGGGGCCACCGGGGAGCTGTTTTTT.

The genes are TRBV6-5 and TRBJ2-5; 8 nucleotides agree with TRBD2. V was pared by 0 bases and J by 2 bases, with 5 bases of the junction left unmatched. The germline V gene has CDR1 MNHEY and CDR2 SVGAGI. CDR3 length: 16 amino acids. DNA for the CDR3: TGTGCCAGCAGTTACTCGCTAGCGGGCACTCAAGAGACCCAGTACTTC. Its protein is CASSYSLAGTQETQYF.

The chain combines TRBV4-2 with TRBJ2-3; TRBD2 aligns across 10 bases. The CDR3 totals 19 residues. Looked up from germline, CDR1 is LGHNA and CDR2 is YNFKEQ. V lost 3 bases to trimming and J lost 6 bases; unmatched junction nucleotides: 18. The CDR3 sequence is CASSHLLGLADRSEDTQYF. The CDR3 DNA sequence: TGTGCCAGCAGCCACCTCCTTGGACTAGCGGACCGTAGTGAGGATACGCAGTATTTT.